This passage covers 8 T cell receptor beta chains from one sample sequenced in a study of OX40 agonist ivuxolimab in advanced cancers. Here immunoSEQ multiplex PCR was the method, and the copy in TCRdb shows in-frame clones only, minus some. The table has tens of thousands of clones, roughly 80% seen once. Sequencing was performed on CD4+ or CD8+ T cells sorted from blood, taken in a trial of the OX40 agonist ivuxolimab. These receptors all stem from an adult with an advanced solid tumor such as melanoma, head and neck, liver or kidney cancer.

The CDR3 sequence: CASSLAQGTGNTIYF. CDR3 coding DNA: TGTGCCAGCAGTTTAGCCCAGGGAACTGGAAACACCATATATTTT. V and J are TRBV28 and TRBJ1-3, with D perhaps TRBD1 (5 bases). The CDR3 runs 15 residues. Germline assignment: CDR1 MDHEN and CDR2 SYDVKM. V lost 2 bases to trimming and J lost 2 bases, with 10 bases between them.

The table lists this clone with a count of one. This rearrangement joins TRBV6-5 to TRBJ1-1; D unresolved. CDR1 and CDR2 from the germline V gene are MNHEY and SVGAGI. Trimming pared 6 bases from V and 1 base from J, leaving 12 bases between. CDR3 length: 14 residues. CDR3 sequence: CASSRPSGNTEAFF. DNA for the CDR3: TGTGCCAGCAGCCGGCCGTCGGGGAACACTGAAGCTTTCTTT.

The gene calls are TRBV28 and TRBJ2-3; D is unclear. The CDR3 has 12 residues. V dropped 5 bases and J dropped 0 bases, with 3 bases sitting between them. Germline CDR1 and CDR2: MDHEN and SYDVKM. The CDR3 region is CASSISTDTQYF. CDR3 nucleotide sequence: TGTGCCAGCAGTATCAGCACAGATACGCAGTATTTT.

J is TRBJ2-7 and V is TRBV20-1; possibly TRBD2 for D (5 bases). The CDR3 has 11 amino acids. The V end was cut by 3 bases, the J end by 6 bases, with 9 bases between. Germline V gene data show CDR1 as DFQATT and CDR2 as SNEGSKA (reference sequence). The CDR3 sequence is CSASLASEQYV. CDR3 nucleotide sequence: TGCAGTGCTAGCTTAGCGTCCGAGCAGTACGTC.

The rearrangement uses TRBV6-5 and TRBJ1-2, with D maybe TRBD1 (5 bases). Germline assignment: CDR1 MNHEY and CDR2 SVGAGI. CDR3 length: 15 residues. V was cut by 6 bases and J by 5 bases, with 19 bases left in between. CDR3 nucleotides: TGTGCCAGCAGGCCCAGGGCTGGCCCGACTTATGGCTACACCTTC. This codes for CASRPRAGPTYGYTF.

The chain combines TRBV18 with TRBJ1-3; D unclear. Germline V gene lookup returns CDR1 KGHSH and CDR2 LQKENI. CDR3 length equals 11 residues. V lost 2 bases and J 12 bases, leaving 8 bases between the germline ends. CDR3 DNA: TGTGCCAGCTCACCAGGGGAAGGCATATATTTT. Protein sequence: CASSPGEGIYF.

CDR3 DNA sequence: TGTGCCAGTAGTATTCACCCTTCGGGCACAGGGGGACCGCCCCAGCATTTT. Translating gives CASSIHPSGTGGPPQHF. V is TRBV19 and J is TRBJ1-5; 8 nucleotides align to TRBD1. This CDR3 comprises 17 residues. CDR1 and CDR2 (germline): LNHDA, SQIVND (reference sequence). With 3 bases clipped from V and 9 bases from J, the junction kept 16 bases outside the gene matches.

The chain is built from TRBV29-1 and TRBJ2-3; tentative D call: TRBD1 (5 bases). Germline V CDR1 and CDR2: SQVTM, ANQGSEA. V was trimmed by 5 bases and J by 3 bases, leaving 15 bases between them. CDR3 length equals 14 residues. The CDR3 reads CSVIHTTGTDTQYF. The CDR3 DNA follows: TGCAGCGTTATCCATACAACAGGTACAGATACGCAGTATTTT.